This TCR beta chain emerged from a study of metastatic and nonmetastatic thyroid tumors. TCRdb re-clonotyped the PCR reads via MiXCR. The data show some 28,000 clones, around 16% seen once. The V gene's germline CDR1 is MNHEY and CDR2 SVGEGT. The length of the CDR3 is 14 residues. Between the trimmed V and J ends, which lost 5 bases and 5 bases, there was a span of 16 bases. Treatment of any kind had been given to no patient before thyroid surgery. The genes are TRBV6-2 or TRBV6-3 and TRBJ2-7, with unresolved D. Sequenced sample: blood. This receptor was obtained from a female donor with papillary thyroid cancer or a benign thyroid nodule (not recorded which). Some clones in this sample may be carry-over from other donors' samples. The CDR3 nucleotides read TGTGCCAGCAGTACCCGAGCTCCGTCCCACGAGCAGTACTTC. This encodes CASSTRAPSHEQYF.